Described below is a single T cell receptor beta chain sequence and its context. What it recognizes is unknown. The data were obtained in a study of T cell responses to AZD1222 COVID-19 vaccine. Study-wide context: Combined were second doses at about 4 or about 12 weeks.

V gave up 1 base and J gave up 2 bases, with 11 bases separating them. Germline CDR1 SEHNR, CDR2 FQNEAQ (reference sequence). The CDR3 is 15 residues long. Regarding the study as a whole: The repertoires were collected only after the peak T cell response. Clonal diversity was possibly underestimated, and white British individuals and females predominated among donors.

The repertoire was sequenced with immunoSEQ multiplex PCR; TCRdb's copy has only in-frame clones and lacks some. This repertoire shows fewer than 110,000 clones, more than 75% found once; its top ten account for less than 25%. The chain couples TRBV7-9 to TRBJ1-2; D not certain. The material was peripheral blood, obtained on day 0 of AZD1222 vaccination. This receptor was taken from an adult in good health. In DNA form, the CDR3 reads TGTGCCAGCAGCTTAGGTACGGGAACGAACTATGGCTACACCTTC. This codes for CASSLGTGTNYGYTF.